One TCR beta chain is described in this entry. Its antigen has not been determined. Per-base quality was not reported, and no clone a single base away is much larger than it. This sample was included in a study of blood T cell repertoires in COVID-19 (dated by TCRdb to about 2020). Notes on the research overall: Samples from collaborators originated in the United States, Italy and Spain and spanned both the acute and convalescent phases of COVID-19. The prospective study material was composed of cDNA or gDNA derived from T cells, B-cell-depleted T cells, or PBMCs. Subjects who had been exposed to COVID-19, were actively infected with it, or had recovered from it provided the deeply sampled blood TCRbeta repertoires that made up the dataset. A freely available public database, intended as a resource for researchers studying the immune response to SARS-CoV-2, is where the repertoires were released. Samples came from the ongoing ImmuneRACE study (first 160 participants) plus 1,254 subjects from 6 global collaborators. A de-identified subject ID, COVID-19 status, age in years and sex were almost always included in the sample metadata. Where available, HLA class I and class II types were obtained from metadata supplied by the sample provider rather than from assay-based typing.

General findings and caveats noted by the study authors: How much clinical and demographic metadata was included differed by source and by participant, and the metadata was provided uncurated.

The CDR3 runs 14 residues from the cysteine to the phenylalanine. The only DNA kept is the CDR3, 42 bases in frame from the first base. The immunoSEQ Assay, a bias-controlled multiplex PCR, was used to amplify TCRbeta CDR3 regions from genomic DNA. Per the authors' processing: Within the assay, amplification of reference gene primers was used to estimate how many nucleated cells each sample contained. To quantify the absolute abundance of each unique TCRbeta CDR3 rearrangement, sequence reads were collapsed and filtered. For each sample, productive Simpson clonality was calculated by taking the square root of Simpson's diversity index across productive rearrangements. What TCRdb holds here is the immuneACCESS table cut down to in-frame rearrangements. Part of the clones is not present; checked against another copy, under half of the missing clones reflect an unresolved V gene, and the others are unexplained. V, J and clone size are taken as reported in that table, and D and trimming were inferred from the DNA itself. The sample yields around 220,000 clones; 75% to 90% were counted once. Of the sample, 5.1% falls within the top ten clones.

Whole blood was collected in K2EDTA tubes by collaborating institutions according to the institutions' own protocols. For TCRbeta analysis, collaborators shipped samples as frozen whole blood, isolated PBMCs, or DNA extracted from either of those sample types. Sequencing was carried out using peripheral blood. The receptor comes from a human donor in a cohort sampled during active COVID-19. The sequence is built from TRBV21-1 and TRBJ2-7; the D call TRBD2 from the table was never checked on the DNA. TRBV21-1 is a pseudogene segment. The DNA is as follows: TGTGCCCCCAGGAGGGGAGGTCTCCCCTACGAGCAGTACTTC. Its protein product is CAPRRGGLPYEQYF.